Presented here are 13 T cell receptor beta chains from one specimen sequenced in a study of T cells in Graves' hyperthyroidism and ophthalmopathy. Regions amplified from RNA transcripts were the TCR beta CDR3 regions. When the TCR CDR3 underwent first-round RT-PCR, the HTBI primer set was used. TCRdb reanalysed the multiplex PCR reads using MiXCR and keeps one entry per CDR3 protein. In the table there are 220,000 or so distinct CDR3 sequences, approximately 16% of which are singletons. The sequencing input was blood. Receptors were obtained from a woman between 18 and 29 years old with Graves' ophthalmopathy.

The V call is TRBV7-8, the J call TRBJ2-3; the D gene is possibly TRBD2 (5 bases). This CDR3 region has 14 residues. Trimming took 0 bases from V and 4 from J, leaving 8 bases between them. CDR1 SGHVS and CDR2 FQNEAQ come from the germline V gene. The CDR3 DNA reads TGTGCCAGCAGCTTAGCGGGGAGAGCAGATACGCAGTATTTT. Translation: CASSLAGRADTQYF.

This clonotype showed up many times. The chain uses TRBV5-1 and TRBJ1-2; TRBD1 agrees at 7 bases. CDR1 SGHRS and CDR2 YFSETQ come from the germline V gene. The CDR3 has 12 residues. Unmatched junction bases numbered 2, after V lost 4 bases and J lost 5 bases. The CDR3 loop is CASSPGQYGYTF. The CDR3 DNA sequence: TGCGCCAGCAGCCCGGGACAGTATGGCTACACCTTC. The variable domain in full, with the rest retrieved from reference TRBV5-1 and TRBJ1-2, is KAGVTQTPRYLIKTRGQQVTLSCSPISGHRSVSWYQQTPGQGLQFLFEYFSETQRNKGNFPGRFSGRQFSNSRSEMNVSTLELGDSALYLCASSPGQYGYTFGSGTRLTVV.

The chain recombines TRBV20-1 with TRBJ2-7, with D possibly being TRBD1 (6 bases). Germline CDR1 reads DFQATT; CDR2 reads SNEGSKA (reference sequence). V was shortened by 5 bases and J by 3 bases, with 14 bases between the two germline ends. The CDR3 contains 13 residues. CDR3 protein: CSALPGHLYEQYF. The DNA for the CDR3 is TGCAGTGCTTTACCGGGACACCTCTACGAGCAGTACTTC.

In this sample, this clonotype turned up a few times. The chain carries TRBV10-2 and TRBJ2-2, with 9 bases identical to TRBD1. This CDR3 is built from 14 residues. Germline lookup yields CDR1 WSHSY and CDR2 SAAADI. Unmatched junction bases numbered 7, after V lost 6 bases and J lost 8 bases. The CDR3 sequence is CASSHGQGRGELFF. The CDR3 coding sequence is TGCGCCAGCAGCCACGGACAGGGGAGGGGGGAGCTGTTTTTT.

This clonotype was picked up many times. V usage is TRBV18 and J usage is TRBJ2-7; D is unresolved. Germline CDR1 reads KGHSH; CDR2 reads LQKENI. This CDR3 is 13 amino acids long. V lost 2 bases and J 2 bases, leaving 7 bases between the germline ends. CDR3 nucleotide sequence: TGTGCCAGCTCACCATCGCAGACCTACGAGCAGTACTTC. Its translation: CASSPSQTYEQYF.

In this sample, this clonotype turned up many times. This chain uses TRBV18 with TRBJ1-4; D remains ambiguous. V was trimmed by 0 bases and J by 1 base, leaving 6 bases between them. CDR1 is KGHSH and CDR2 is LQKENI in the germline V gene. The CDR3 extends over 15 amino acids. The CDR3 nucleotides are TGTGCCAGCTCACCACCGTCGGGAACTAATGAAAAACTGTTTTTT. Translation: CASSPPSGTNEKLFF.

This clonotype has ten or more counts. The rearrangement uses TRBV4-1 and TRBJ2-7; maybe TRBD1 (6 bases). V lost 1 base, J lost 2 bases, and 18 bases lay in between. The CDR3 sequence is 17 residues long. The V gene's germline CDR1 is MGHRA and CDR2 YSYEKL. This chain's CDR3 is CASSQVRQGLGTYEQYF. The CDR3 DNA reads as TGCGCCAGCAGCCAAGTGCGCCAGGGGCTGGGTACCTACGAGCAGTACTTC.

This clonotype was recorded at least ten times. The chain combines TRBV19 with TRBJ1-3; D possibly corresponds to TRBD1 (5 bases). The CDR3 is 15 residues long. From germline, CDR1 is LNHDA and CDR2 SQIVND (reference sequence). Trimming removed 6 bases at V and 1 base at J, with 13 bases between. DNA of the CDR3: TGTGCCAGTAGGCCGGGACCCTTATCTGGAAACACCATATATTTT. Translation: CASRPGPLSGNTIYF.

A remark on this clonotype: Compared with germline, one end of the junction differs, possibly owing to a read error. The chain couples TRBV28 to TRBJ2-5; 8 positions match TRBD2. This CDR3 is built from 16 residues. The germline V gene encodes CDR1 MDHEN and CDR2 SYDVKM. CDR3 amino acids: CVSSQGLVAPTDTQYF. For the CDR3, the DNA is TGTGTCAGCAGTCAGGGACTAGTTGCGCCCACAGATACGCAGTACTTC.

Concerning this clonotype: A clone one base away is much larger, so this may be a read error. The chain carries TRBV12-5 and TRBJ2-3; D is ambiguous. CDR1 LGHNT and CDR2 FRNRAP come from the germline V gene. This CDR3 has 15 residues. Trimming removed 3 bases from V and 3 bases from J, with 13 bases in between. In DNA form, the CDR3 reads TGTGCTAGTGGTTTCGGCTGGGATGAGACAGATACGCAGTATTTT. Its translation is CASGFGWDETDTQYF. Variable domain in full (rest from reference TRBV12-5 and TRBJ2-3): DARVTQTPRHKVTEMGQEVTMRCQPILGHNTVFWYRQTMMQGLELLAYFRNRAPLDDSGMPKDRFSAEMPDATLATLKIQPSEPRDSAVYFCASGFGWDETDTQYFGPGTRLTVL.

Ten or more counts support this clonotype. The chain's CDR3 is CSASPTGGNYNEQFF. The CDR3, as DNA: TGCAGTGCTAGCCCGACAGGGGGTAACTACAATGAGCAGTTCTTC. The chain combines TRBV20-1 with TRBJ2-1; 9 nucleotides match TRBD1. CDR3 length equals 15 residues. V lost 3 bases to trimming and J lost 3 bases; unmatched junction nucleotides: 6. Per the germline V gene, CDR1 is DFQATT and CDR2 is SNEGSKA (reference sequence).

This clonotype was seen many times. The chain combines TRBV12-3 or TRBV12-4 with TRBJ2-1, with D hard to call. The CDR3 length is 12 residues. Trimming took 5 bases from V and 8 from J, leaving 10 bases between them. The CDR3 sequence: CASSHRPDEQFF. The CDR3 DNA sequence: TGTGCCAGCAGTCACCGACCAGATGAGCAGTTCTTC.

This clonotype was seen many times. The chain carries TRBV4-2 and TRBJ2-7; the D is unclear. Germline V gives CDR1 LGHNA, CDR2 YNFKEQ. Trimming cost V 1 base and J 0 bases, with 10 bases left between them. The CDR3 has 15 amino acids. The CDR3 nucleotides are TGTGCCAGCAGCCAAGGCCCCCAGGACTCCTACGAGCAGTACTTC. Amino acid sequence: CASSQGPQDSYEQYF.